Sequencing of this T cell receptor beta chain was carried out in a study of shared clonotypes between healthy human individuals. For the study at large: Two female and a few male donors aged 18 to 49 were enrolled.

Deep level was the assay's run setting. Using immunoSEQ multiplex PCR, the repertoire was profiled, and TCRdb retains in-frame clones only, with some absent. Here the sample spans over 950,000 clones, around 77% being singletons. The CDR3 contains 12 residues. With 2 bases removed from V and 7 bases from J, the gap between germline ends came to 9 bases. The germline V gene encodes CDR1 MDHEN and CDR2 SYDVKM. To note about this clone: The antigen is undetermined.

Study outcomes and limitations: The researchers took only blood, and tissue repertoires probably look different.

The specimen sequenced was memory CD4+ T cells from PBMCs. Subset defined: CD45RA-negative fraction. The chain uses TRBV28 and TRBJ2-7; the D is unclear. The TCR comes from a man aged 18 to 30 in good health. Some clones in this sample may be carry-over from other donors' samples. DNA for the CDR3: TGTGCCAGCAGTTTAAGAGCCCGAGAGCAGTACTTC. Translation: CASSLRAREQYF.